These T cell receptor beta chains were read from a single sample in a study of T cells after yellow fever vaccination. TCRdb recomputed calls from the 5' RACE reads with MiXCR, one row per CDR3 protein. Among under 500,000 distinct CDR3 sequences listed, around 20% were seen once. The specimen was PBMCs, collected before the yellow fever booster vaccination. The receptors derive from a man between 18 and 35 years old who received the YFV17D yellow fever vaccine. Both conserved end residues are part of each CDR3. D genes are given only for firm matches. For some rows the clone size is stated as once, few or many, or as a class when expanded; others skip it.

clone size: .
V gene: TRBV7-9
D gene: .
J gene: TRBJ1-3
CDR3 DNA: TGTGCCAGCAGCTTATTTGAAGGGACCCTTTCTGGAAACACCATATATTTT
CDR3 protein: CASSLFEGTLSGNTIYF

clone size: few
V gene: TRBV24-1
D gene: .
J gene: TRBJ2-1
CDR3 DNA: TGTGCCACCCAACCTGCAAGGGGCCTCTACGATGAGCAGTTCTTC
CDR3 protein: CATQPARGLYDEQFF

clone size: .
V gene: TRBV27
D gene: .
J gene: TRBJ1-2
CDR3 DNA: TGTGCCAGCAGCGACGTCGGTAACTATGGCTACACCTTC
CDR3 protein: CASSDVGNYGYTF

clone size: .
V gene: TRBV7-9
D gene: TRBD1
J gene: TRBJ1-2
CDR3 DNA: TGTGCCAGCAGCTTAGGAGGCGGACAGGGCTATGGCTACACCTTC
CDR3 protein: CASSLGGGQGYGYTF

clone size: .
V gene: TRBV7-8
D gene: .
J gene: TRBJ1-4
CDR3 DNA: TGTGCCAGCAGCCCGTCTGAAAAACTGTTTTTT
CDR3 protein: CASSPSEKLFF

clone size: few
V gene: TRBV7-8
D gene: .
J gene: TRBJ1-5
CDR3 DNA: TGTGCCAGCAGCTTTATTCTGGGGGATCAGCCCCAGCATTTT
CDR3 protein: CASSFILGDQPQHF

clone size: .
V gene: TRBV28
D gene: TRBD1
J gene: TRBJ1-6
CDR3 DNA: TGTGCCAGCAGGGGACAGTCCTATAATTCACCCCTCCACTTT
CDR3 protein: CASRGQSYNSPLHF

clone size: .
V gene: TRBV12-3/TRBV12-4
D gene: TRBD1
J gene: TRBJ1-3
CDR3 DNA: TGTGCCAGCAGTGGACAGGGGGTCTGGTTCACCATATATTTT
CDR3 protein: CASSGQGVWFTIYF

clone size: .
V gene: TRBV2
D gene: TRBD2
J gene: TRBJ2-3
CDR3 DNA: TGTGCCAGCAGTGAATTCGGGGGGGGAGTCACAGATACGCAGTATTTT
CDR3 protein: CASSEFGGGVTDTQYF

clone size: few
V gene: TRBV20-1
D gene: .
J gene: TRBJ2-5
CDR3 DNA: TGCAGTGCTAGCAGGCCCCAAGAGACCCAGTACTTC
CDR3 protein: CSASRPQETQYF

clone size: few
V gene: TRBV24-1
D gene: .
J gene: TRBJ2-1
CDR3 DNA: TGTGCCACCAGTGATTGGCAGGGAGACCCCTACAATGAGCAGTTCTTC
CDR3 protein: CATSDWQGDPYNEQFF

clone size: .
V gene: TRBV19
D gene: TRBD2
J gene: TRBJ2-4
CDR3 DNA: TGTGCCAGTGGGAGCGGGGGGGCGAGCATTCAGTACTTC
CDR3 protein: CASGSGGASIQYF

clone size: few
V gene: TRBV4-3
D gene: .
J gene: TRBJ1-1
CDR3 DNA: TGCGCCAGCAGCCAAGATACGGGGGGAACGGGCGCTGAAGCTTTCTTT
CDR3 protein: CASSQDTGGTGAEAFF

clone size: .
V gene: TRBV12-3/TRBV12-4
D gene: .
J gene: TRBJ1-1
CDR3 DNA: TGTGCCAGCAGTTTACTGTTCGGGGCCGGGAACACTGAAGCTTTCTTT
CDR3 protein: CASSLLFGAGNTEAFF

clone size: .
V gene: TRBV5-1
D gene: TRBD1
J gene: TRBJ1-6
CDR3 DNA: TGCGCCAGCAGCTTAGGACAGGAGGTCTCACCCCTCCACTTT
CDR3 protein: CASSLGQEVSPLHF

clone size: once
V gene: TRBV4-1
D gene: TRBD2
J gene: TRBJ2-5
CDR3 DNA: TGCGCCAGCAGCCAAGTAGCCTCGAAGCGGGGGGGCGGAGAGACCCAGTACTTC
CDR3 protein: CASSQVASKRGGGETQYF

clone size: .
V gene: TRBV5-1
D gene: .
J gene: TRBJ1-5
CDR3 DNA: TGCGCCAGCAGCTGGGGGGCGGGTCAGCCCCAGCATTTT
CDR3 protein: CASSWGAGQPQHF

clone size: .
V gene: TRBV15
D gene: TRBD1
J gene: TRBJ2-5
CDR3 DNA: TGTGCCACCAGCAGAGGGGGACAGGGGACGGAGACCCAGTACTTC
CDR3 protein: CATSRGGQGTETQYF

clone size: .
V gene: TRBV7-3
D gene: .
J gene: TRBJ1-1
CDR3 DNA: TGTGCCAGCAGCTTAGGGGGCGGATACACTGAAGCTTTCTTT
CDR3 protein: CASSLGGGYTEAFF

clone size: .
V gene: TRBV29-1
D gene: .
J gene: TRBJ1-1
CDR3 DNA: TGCAGCGCCGAGATGAACACTGAAGCTTTCTTT
CDR3 protein: CSAEMNTEAFF

clone size: few
V gene: TRBV12-2
D gene: .
J gene: TRBJ2-3
CDR3 DNA: TGTGCAAGTCGCTTAGAGGTAGATACGCAGTATTTT
CDR3 protein: CASRLEVDTQYF

clone size: .
V gene: TRBV27
D gene: TRBD1
J gene: TRBJ2-5
CDR3 DNA: TGTGCCAGCAGTTTACTAGGGCAGGGGGTAATACAGACCCAGTACTTC
CDR3 protein: CASSLLGQGVIQTQYF

clone size: few
V gene: TRBV3-1
D gene: .
J gene: TRBJ1-1
CDR3 DNA: TGTGCCAGCACCCTGGGAACAGATAATGAAGCTTTCTTT
CDR3 protein: CASTLGTDNEAFF

clone size: .
V gene: TRBV27
D gene: TRBD2
J gene: TRBJ2-1
CDR3 DNA: TGTGCCAGCAGTTTATCGTGGGGACTAGCGGGGCTTGAGCAGTTCTTC
CDR3 protein: CASSLSWGLAGLEQFF

clone size: .
V gene: TRBV4-1
D gene: .
J gene: TRBJ2-2
CDR3 DNA: TGCGCCAGCAGCCTCGAGCGAGCTAGGGGACTCACCGGGGAGCTGTTTTTT
CDR3 protein: CASSLERARGLTGELFF

clone size: few
V gene: TRBV11-2
D gene: .
J gene: TRBJ1-1
CDR3 DNA: TGTGCCAGCAGCACGGACAGTCTGAACACTGAAGCTTTCTTT
CDR3 protein: CASSTDSLNTEAFF

clone size: .
V gene: TRBV25-1
D gene: TRBD1
J gene: TRBJ2-5
CDR3 DNA: TGTGCCAGCAGTGTGGAGCGAGGACAGGGGGAAGGAGAGACCCAGTACTTC
CDR3 protein: CASSVERGQGEGETQYF

clone size: .
V gene: TRBV4-3
D gene: TRBD1
J gene: TRBJ1-1
CDR3 DNA: TGCGCCAGCAGCCAAGATACACGCGGCAGGGGGACTGAAGCTTTCTTT
CDR3 protein: CASSQDTRGRGTEAFF

clone size: few
V gene: TRBV20-1
D gene: .
J gene: TRBJ2-1
CDR3 DNA: TGCAGTGCTAGAGCGGACCGGGGGCCGGTCTCCTACAATGAGCAGTTCTTC
CDR3 protein: CSARADRGPVSYNEQFF

clone size: few
V gene: TRBV20-1
D gene: .
J gene: TRBJ2-2
CDR3 DNA: TGCAGTGCTAGACCCACAAGGAACACCGGGGAGCTGTTTTTT
CDR3 protein: CSARPTRNTGELFF

clone size: .
V gene: TRBV25-1
D gene: .
J gene: TRBJ2-3
CDR3 DNA: TGTGCCAGCAGTGCCGGCAAGGGCGTTCACTGGGATACGCAGTATTTT
CDR3 protein: CASSAGKGVHWDTQYF

clone size: few
V gene: TRBV20-1
D gene: TRBD2
J gene: TRBJ2-5
CDR3 DNA: TGCAGTGCCACCATAGCGGGGAGCCTTCAGTACTTC
CDR3 protein: CSATIAGSLQYF

clone size: few
V gene: TRBV6-1
D gene: TRBD1
J gene: TRBJ1-3
CDR3 DNA: TGTGCCAGCAGAGTCGGGACAGTTGCTGGAAACACCATATATTTT
CDR3 protein: CASRVGTVAGNTIYF

clone size: few
V gene: TRBV7-9
D gene: TRBD2
J gene: TRBJ2-1
CDR3 DNA: TGTGCCAGCAGCCCGACAGCGGGGGGGATTGAGCAGTTCTTC
CDR3 protein: CASSPTAGGIEQFF

clone size: .
V gene: TRBV4-1
D gene: .
J gene: TRBJ2-3
CDR3 DNA: TGCGCCAGCAGCCCATCAGGGGTTCCAGATACGCAGTATTTT
CDR3 protein: CASSPSGVPDTQYF

clone size: .
V gene: TRBV6-2/TRBV6-3
D gene: TRBD2
J gene: TRBJ2-1
CDR3 DNA: TGTGCCAGCAGTTACGCCCGCGGACTAGCGGGGGGACCCTACAATGAGCAGTTCTTC
CDR3 protein: CASSYARGLAGGPYNEQFF

clone size: .
V gene: TRBV7-2
D gene: .
J gene: TRBJ2-1
CDR3 DNA: TGTGCCAGCAATAGGAACAATGAGCAGTTCTTC
CDR3 protein: CASNRNNEQFF

clone size: many
V gene: TRBV20-1
D gene: .
J gene: TRBJ1-1
CDR3 DNA: TGCAGTGCGACCGCCTGGGGGGGTGGAGGCACTGAAGCTTTCTTT
CDR3 protein: CSATAWGGGGTEAFF

clone size: .
V gene: TRBV6-5
D gene: TRBD2
J gene: TRBJ2-3
CDR3 DNA: TGTGCCAGCAGTTCCTTACTAGCGGAGAAGAGATCTACGCAGTATTTT
CDR3 protein: CASSSLLAEKRSTQYF

clone size: many
V gene: TRBV9
D gene: TRBD2
J gene: TRBJ2-1
CDR3 DNA: TGTGCCAGCAGCACTGGCGGGGGCTACAATGAGCAGTTCTTC
CDR3 protein: CASSTGGGYNEQFF

clone size: few
V gene: TRBV6-5
D gene: .
J gene: TRBJ2-7
CDR3 DNA: TGTGCCAGCAGACTCACAGGGAAGTCTTCCTACGAGCAGTACTTC
CDR3 protein: CASRLTGKSSYEQYF

clone size: many
V gene: TRBV27
D gene: .
J gene: TRBJ2-2
CDR3 DNA: TGTGCCACCCGCGGGACAGCGAACACCGGGGAGCTGTTTTTT
CDR3 protein: CATRGTANTGELFF

clone size: few
V gene: TRBV24-1
D gene: .
J gene: TRBJ2-3
CDR3 DNA: TGTGCCACCAGTGACCCGGGGGTGGGGACAGATACGCAGTATTTT
CDR3 protein: CATSDPGVGTDTQYF

clone size: .
V gene: TRBV30
D gene: .
J gene: TRBJ2-3
CDR3 DNA: TGTGCCTGGAGTGTACAAAGCGCCACAGATACGCAGTATTTT
CDR3 protein: CAWSVQSATDTQYF

clone size: .
V gene: TRBV20-1
D gene: TRBD1
J gene: TRBJ2-3
CDR3 DNA: TGCAGTGCTAGACCTGCCCTCCGGGACAGGGTGGCAGATACGCAGTATTTT
CDR3 protein: CSARPALRDRVADTQYF

clone size: few
V gene: TRBV29-1
D gene: .
J gene: TRBJ2-2
CDR3 DNA: TGCGCCTGGGGGAACACCGGGGAGCTGTTTTTT
CDR3 protein: CAWGNTGELFF

clone size: .
V gene: TRBV6-1
D gene: .
J gene: TRBJ1-2
CDR3 DNA: TGTGCCAGCAGTGAAGGAGGCGCTCCGGAGTATGGCTACACCTTC
CDR3 protein: CASSEGGAPEYGYTF

clone size: .
V gene: TRBV6-6
D gene: TRBD1
J gene: TRBJ1-5
CDR3 DNA: TGTGCCAGCAGTTCACAGGGGTTGGTTAGCAATCAGCCCCAGCATTTT
CDR3 protein: CASSSQGLVSNQPQHF

clone size: many
V gene: TRBV20-1
D gene: .
J gene: TRBJ1-2
CDR3 DNA: TGCAGTACCCCCCGCAGGGCGGGGGATGGCTACACCTTC
CDR3 protein: CSTPRRAGDGYTF

clone size: few
V gene: TRBV27
D gene: TRBD2
J gene: TRBJ2-2
CDR3 DNA: TGTGCCAGCAGTTTAATGGGTAGCGGGGGGCCGAACACCGGGGAGCTGTTTTTT
CDR3 protein: CASSLMGSGGPNTGELFF

clone size: .
V gene: TRBV11-2
D gene: .
J gene: TRBJ1-2
CDR3 DNA: TGTGCCAGCAGCTTAGCGGTGACCGGCACTGGCTACACCTTC
CDR3 protein: CASSLAVTGTGYTF

clone size: few
V gene: TRBV4-3
D gene: .
J gene: TRBJ2-1
CDR3 DNA: TGCGCCAGCAGCCAGAACCGGGGAACGAATGAGCAGTTCTTC
CDR3 protein: CASSQNRGTNEQFF

clone size: few
V gene: TRBV5-1
D gene: .
J gene: TRBJ2-2
CDR3 DNA: TGCGCCAGCAGTGCCGGGGTGGCACTGGCGAACACCGGGGAGCTGTTTTTT
CDR3 protein: CASSAGVALANTGELFF

clone size: .
V gene: TRBV6-2/TRBV6-3
D gene: .
J gene: TRBJ2-2
CDR3 DNA: TGTGCCAGCCTCCGCCAGATTGGCACCGGGGAGCTGTTTTTT
CDR3 protein: CASLRQIGTGELFF

clone size: .
V gene: TRBV20-1
D gene: .
J gene: TRBJ2-1
CDR3 DNA: TGCAGTGCTAGGGGACATCACGAACCCTACAATGAGCAGTTCTTC
CDR3 protein: CSARGHHEPYNEQFF

clone size: .
V gene: TRBV6-5
D gene: .
J gene: TRBJ1-1
CDR3 DNA: TGTGCCAGCAGTGCCATGGGGGGAAACACTGAAGCTTTCTTT
CDR3 protein: CASSAMGGNTEAFF

clone size: few
V gene: TRBV5-1
D gene: TRBD1
J gene: TRBJ2-5
CDR3 DNA: TGCGCCAGCAGCTTTGGGACAGCTGAAGAGACCCAGTACTTC
CDR3 protein: CASSFGTAEETQYF

clone size: few
V gene: TRBV4-2
D gene: .
J gene: TRBJ2-7
CDR3 DNA: TGTGCCAGCAGCCAATCTTTAGGTTCCTACGAGCAGTACTTC
CDR3 protein: CASSQSLGSYEQYF

clone size: .
V gene: TRBV9
D gene: TRBD1
J gene: TRBJ1-6
CDR3 DNA: TGTGCCAGCAGCGTTCTGCAGGGGGCGAGTTCACCCCTCCACTTT
CDR3 protein: CASSVLQGASSPLHF

clone size: many
V gene: TRBV7-9
D gene: .
J gene: TRBJ2-1
CDR3 DNA: TGTGCCAGCAGCTCGAGGGGCGGGAATGAGCAGTTCTTC
CDR3 protein: CASSSRGGNEQFF